The 32 T cell receptor beta chains below were found in one sample sequenced in a study of control samples from healthy donors and cancer patients. Produced via immunoSEQ multiplex PCR; TCRdb's table is partial and in-frame only. The sample lists fewer than 30,000 clones, about 86% occurring once. Sequencing was performed on PBMCs. The source of these receptors is a woman in her 40s with lung cancer.

The chain couples TRBV9 to TRBJ1-6; D might be TRBD1 (6 bases). The CDR3 totals 15 residues. Germline CDR1 SGDLS, CDR2 YYNGEE. V lost 0 bases and J 6 bases, leaving 10 bases between the germline ends. The CDR3 spells CASSVARGPNSPLHF. The CDR3 DNA reads TGTGCCAGCAGCGTAGCTCGGGGGCCTAATTCACCCCTCCACTTT.

This chain joins TRBV29-1 and TRBJ2-3, with no clear D. The CDR3 loop spans 8 amino acids. Germline CDR1 and CDR2: SQVTM and ANQGSEA. Trimming shortened V by 6 bases and J by 8 bases, and 3 bases separated the two germline ends. CDR3 protein: CSVGTQYF. The CDR3 nucleotides are TGCAGCGTAGGTACGCAGTATTTT.

This clone has only a few counts. The chain is built from TRBV5-1 and TRBJ2-7; perhaps D is TRBD1 or TRBD2 (5 bases each). There are 14 residues in the CDR3. The V gene lost 4 bases and the J gene lost 1 base, with 12 bases spanning the gap. CDR1 is SGHRS and CDR2 is YFSETQ in the germline V gene. The CDR3 spells CASSRDPSSYEQYF. The CDR3 bases are TGCGCCAGCAGCCGGGACCCTTCTTCCTACGAGCAGTACTTC.

This clone occurred a few times. V usage is TRBV6-1 and J usage is TRBJ2-3; 11 nucleotides agree with TRBD1. Germline-derived CDR1 and CDR2 are MNHNS and SASEGT. The CDR3 has 15 residues. V lost 1 base to trimming and J lost 4 bases; unmatched junction nucleotides: 1. The CDR3 region is CASSEGTGGADTQYF. The CDR3 coding sequence is TGTGCCAGCAGTGAAGGGACAGGGGGCGCAGATACGCAGTATTTT.

The V gene is TRBV19, the J gene TRBJ1-1; D may be TRBD1 (5 bases). V was trimmed by 5 bases and J by 2 bases, leaving 15 bases between them. The germline CDR1 and CDR2 sequences are LNHDA and SQIVND (reference sequence). CDR3 length: 15 amino acids. CDR3 loop: CASSLRDSVNTEAFF. In DNA form, the CDR3 reads TGTGCCAGTAGTCTCCGAGACAGTGTAAACACTGAAGCTTTCTTT. The full variable domain, completed using reference TRBV19 and TRBJ1-1, is DGGITQSPKYLFRKEGQNVTLSCEQNLNHDAMYWYRQDPGQGLRLIYYSQIVNDFQKGDIAEGYSVSREKKESFPLTVTSAQKNPTAFYLCASSLRDSVNTEAFFGQGTRLTVV.

This clone was observed a few times. In the same sample, other DNA sequences code for this CDR3. This chain joins TRBV6-5 and TRBJ1-3, with a possible D match to TRBD1 (5 bases). From germline, CDR1 is MNHEY and CDR2 SVGAGI. Trimming shortened V by 4 bases and J by 3 bases, and 16 bases separated the two germline ends. This CDR3 comprises 16 residues. The CDR3 here is CASSSEVGLLGNTIYF. The CDR3 DNA is TGTGCCAGCAGTTCCGAGGTGGGGCTGCTTGGAAACACCATATATTTT.

The chain combines TRBV6-2 or TRBV6-3 with TRBJ2-7; 14 bases align to TRBD2. CDR1 is MNHEY, CDR2 SVGEGT, per germline. The V gene end was trimmed by 0 bases and the J gene end by 6 bases; junction bases not matched to a gene: 10. CDR3 length equals 18 residues. CDR3 in amino acids: CASSYSQSTSGGAFEQYF. CDR3 DNA: TGTGCCAGCAGTTACTCCCAATCGACTAGCGGGGGGGCGTTCGAGCAGTACTTC.

This clone occurred once. This chain links TRBV30 with TRBJ1-5, with D possibly matching TRBD1 (5 bases). Germline V lookup: CDR1 GTSNPN, CDR2 SVGIG (reference sequence). V was pared by 0 bases and J by 1 base, with 10 bases between. The CDR3 extends over 15 amino acids. The CDR3 DNA reads as TGTGCCTGGAGTGTAGGGGCTTTCAGCAATCAGCCCCAGCATTTT. Amino acid sequence: CAWSVGAFSNQPQHF.

This clone counts as large. The chain couples TRBV6-1 to TRBJ2-2; 10 nucleotides match TRBD1. The V gene end was trimmed by 1 base and the J gene end by 6 bases; junction bases not matched to a gene: 2. The length of the CDR3 is 15 residues. Per the germline V gene, CDR1 is MNHNS and CDR2 is SASEGT. The DNA for the CDR3 is TGTGCCAGCAGTGAAGAGGGACAGGGGTCCGGGGAGCTGTTTTTT. It translates to CASSEEGQGSGELFF.

The chain combines TRBV7-2 with TRBJ1-4; possibly TRBD1 for D (5 bases). The CDR3 length is 16 residues. The V gene lost 2 bases and the J gene lost 4 bases, with 14 bases spanning the gap. Germline V gene sequence: CDR1 SGHTA, CDR2 FQGNSA. The CDR3 nucleotides read TGTGCCAGCAGCTTATACGGTCCAGGGAATAATGAAAAACTGTTTTTT. Its protein is CASSLYGPGNNEKLFF.

The V gene is TRBV14, the J gene TRBJ1-2; 7 nucleotides line up with TRBD1. V gave up 4 bases and J gave up 0 bases; unmatched junction bases: 2. Germline-derived CDR1 and CDR2 are SGHDN and FVKESK. The CDR3 is made up of 14 amino acids. CDR3 in DNA: TGTGCCAGCAGCCCCAGGGGGTCTAACTATGGCTACACCTTC. This gives the protein CASSPRGSNYGYTF.

The chain links TRBV29-1 to TRBJ2-6; no clear D. The CDR3 contains 13 residues. The V gene's germline CDR1 is SQVTM and CDR2 ANQGSEA. The V and J ends lost 7 bases and 0 bases respectively, with 7 bases between them. The CDR3 sequence is CSAFRSGANVLTF. CDR3 nucleotides: TGCAGCGCCTTCCGCTCTGGGGCCAACGTCCTGACTTTC.

The chain is built from TRBV2 and TRBJ2-7; 7 positions agree with TRBD1. The CDR3 has 16 residues. Per the germline V gene, CDR1 is SNHLY and CDR2 is FYNNEI. V lost 3 bases to trimming and J lost 1 base; unmatched junction nucleotides: 9. Written as DNA, the CDR3 is TGTGCCAGCAGTGACCTACAGGGGCTGTGGTCCTACGAGCAGTACTTC. As protein: CASSDLQGLWSYEQYF.

The chain has TRBV30 and TRBJ2-2; 10 positions match TRBD1. After removal of 4 bases from V and 6 bases from J, the junction contained 8 bases not matched to a gene. The CDR3 is made up of 15 amino acids. Per germline, CDR1 GTSNPN and CDR2 SVGIG (reference sequence). CDR3 in DNA: TGTGCCTGGAAATCCGGGACAGGGGATGCCGGGGAGCTGTTTTTT. It specifies CAWKSGTGDAGELFF.

The chain combines TRBV3-1 (or the pseudogene TRBV3-2) with TRBJ2-2; 9 bases align to TRBD1. This CDR3 comprises 14 residues. The junction had 5 bases not matched to a gene; V was cut back by 5 bases and J by 7 bases. The V gene's germline CDR1 is LGHDT and CDR2 YNNKEL (reference sequence). The DNA for the CDR3 is TGTGCCAGCAGCATGACAGGGGGTAGCGGGGAGCTGTTTTTT. Amino acids: CASSMTGGSGELFF.

The rearrangement joins TRBV4-1 to TRBJ1-5, with D perhaps TRBD1 (5 bases). CDR1 and CDR2 (germline): MGHRA, YSYEKL. This CDR3 has 15 residues. The germline V and J ends were trimmed by 4 bases and 6 bases, with 16 bases remaining between them. The CDR3 region is CASSLGPGGGQPQHF. CDR3 nucleotides: TGCGCCAGCAGCCTGGGACCCGGGGGAGGTCAGCCCCAGCATTTT.

J is TRBJ1-4 and V is TRBV25-1, with D possibly matching TRBD1 (5 bases). Germline V gene sequence: CDR1 MGHDK, CDR2 SYGVNS. The CDR3 is 15 amino acids. The V end lost 3 bases, the J end lost 5 bases, and 13 bases lay between the germline ends. The CDR3 DNA reads as TGTGCCAGCAGTGACCCGGGGGGGAGAAATGAAAAACTGTTTTTT. Protein product: CASSDPGGRNEKLFF.

This chain connects TRBV19 to TRBJ1-1, with D possibly being TRBD1 (5 bases). V was clipped by 4 bases and J by 4 bases, with 16 bases between them. The CDR3 length is 15 residues. Germline CDR1 LNHDA, CDR2 SQIVND (reference sequence). As DNA, the CDR3 is TGTGCCAGTAGTACTACAAGCCTGACAGTCACTGAAGCTTTCTTT. It is translated as CASSTTSLTVTEAFF.

This sequence joins TRBV4-2 and TRBJ1-2, with D unclear. Trimming shortened V by 1 base and J by 8 bases, and 20 bases separated the two germline ends. CDR1 is LGHNA, CDR2 YNFKEQ, per germline. This CDR3 is built from 16 residues. The DNA for the CDR3 is TGTGCCAGCAGCCAAGCAGCCGGGGATCCCCTGAGCGGCTACACCTTC. This gives the protein CASSQAAGDPLSGYTF.

CDR3 DNA sequence: TGTGCCAGCAGCCAAGTTGGGACAGGGTTGGACGAGCAGTACTTC. Translation: CASSQVGTGLDEQYF. This chain links TRBV3-1 (or the pseudogene TRBV3-2) with TRBJ2-7, with TRBD1 matching over 9 bases. This CDR3 has 15 residues. The germline V gene has CDR1 LGHDT and CDR2 YNNKEL (reference sequence). V trimming: 1 base; J trimming: 5 bases; junction bases outside the gene matches: 6.

The genes are TRBV4-3 and TRBJ1-5, with D hard to call. The CDR3 contains 15 residues. CDR1 and CDR2 from the germline V gene are LGHNA and YSLEER. V lost 5 bases, J lost 0 bases, and 11 bases lay in between. The CDR3 DNA reads TGCGCCAGCAGCTGGTCACGGTATAGCAATCAGCCCCAGCATTTT. Protein product: CASSWSRYSNQPQHF.

The chain links TRBV4-2 to TRBJ1-1; D is unresolved. CDR1 LGHNA and CDR2 YNFKEQ come from the germline V gene. There are 13 residues in the CDR3. Trimming took off 2 bases at V and 1 base at J, with 5 bases between the two ends. CDR3 DNA sequence: TGTGCCAGCAGCCAAAAGGGGAACACTGAAGCTTTCTTT. It yields the protein CASSQKGNTEAFF.

This clone turned up a few times. This chain uses TRBV12-5 with TRBJ2-2; 7 nucleotides line up with TRBD1. Looked up from germline, CDR1 is LGHNT and CDR2 is FRNRAP. The CDR3 extends over 15 amino acids. V gave up 3 bases and J gave up 4 bases; unmatched junction bases: 5. CDR3 in amino acids: CASGLPRGSTGELFF. Written as DNA, the CDR3 is TGTGCTAGTGGTTTACCCAGGGGGAGCACCGGGGAGCTGTTTTTT.

The gene calls are TRBV10-3 and TRBJ2-7, with no clear D. The length of the CDR3 is 12 residues. V lost 3 bases, J lost 3 bases, and 6 bases lay in between. Looked up from germline, CDR1 is ENHRY and CDR2 is SYGVKD. CDR3 sequence reads: CAISERDYEQYF. The DNA for the CDR3 is TGTGCCATCAGTGAACGAGACTACGAGCAGTACTTC.

The chain recombines TRBV18 with TRBJ2-7; D is possibly TRBD1 or TRBD2 (5 bases each). The CDR3 contains 13 residues. With 5 bases removed from V and 3 bases from J, the gap between germline ends came to 11 bases. Germline CDR1 is KGHSH and CDR2 is LQKENI. The CDR3 DNA sequence: TGTGCCAGCTCAAAGGGACCTAACTACGAGCAGTACTTC. Encoded protein: CASSKGPNYEQYF.

In regard to this clone: An end of the junction does not agree with germline; a read error may underlie this. V is TRBV15 and J is TRBJ1-4; 9 positions match TRBD1. In germline, CDR1 is LNHNV, CDR2 YYDKDF (reference sequence). The CDR3 is 15 amino acids. The CDR3 here is CTTSSTGGWEEKLFF. The CDR3 DNA reads as TGTACCACCAGCAGTACAGGGGGCTGGGAGGAAAAACTGTTTTTT.

This rearrangement joins TRBV29-1 to TRBJ1-1; D is perhaps TRBD1 (6 bases). This CDR3 has 11 amino acids. Germline-derived CDR1 and CDR2 are SQVTM and ANQGSEA. V lost 3 bases and J 5 bases, leaving 7 bases between the germline ends. The DNA for the CDR3 is TGCAGCGTTGAGGGGGCGACTGAAGCTTTCTTT. Residues: CSVEGATEAFF.

The chain couples TRBV28 to TRBJ2-2; D is unresolved. The CDR3 length is 11 residues. Trimming cost V 7 bases and J 7 bases, with 7 bases left between them. Germline CDR1 and CDR2: MDHEN and SYDVKM. The CDR3 loop is CASTLGGELFF. In DNA, the CDR3 is TGTGCCAGCACCCTTGGCGGGGAGCTGTTTTTT.

The chain has TRBV28 and TRBJ1-1; 7 nucleotides line up with TRBD1. Germline assignment: CDR1 MDHEN and CDR2 SYDVKM. The CDR3 has 15 amino acids. Trimming cost V 2 bases and J 5 bases; bases outside gene matches: 8. Written as DNA, the CDR3 is TGTGCCAGCAGTTTACGTAGACAGGGCGGGACTGAAGCTTTCTTT. It yields the protein CASSLRRQGGTEAFF. The full variable domain, in which reference TRBV28 and TRBJ1-1 provide the parts outside the CDR3, is DVKVTQSSRYLVKRTGEKVFLECVQDMDHENMFWYRQDPGLGLRLIYFSYDVKMKEKGDIPEGYSVSREKKERFSLILESASTNQTSMYLCASSLRRQGGTEAFFGQGTRLTVV.

Only one count was recorded for this clone. The V call is TRBV7-8, the J call TRBJ1-2; D is possibly TRBD1 (5 bases). Per the germline V gene, CDR1 is SGHVS and CDR2 is FQNEAQ. This CDR3 has 17 residues. Trimming removed 0 bases at V and 1 base at J, with 15 bases between. CDR3 nucleotide sequence: TGTGCCAGCAGCTTAGCGCCGGGGCAGGGCGGTAACTATGGCTACACCTTC. Protein product: CASSLAPGQGGNYGYTF.

The CDR3 sequence: CASSDNRGSYEQYF. The CDR3 DNA sequence: TGCGCCAGCAGTGATAACAGGGGGTCCTACGAGCAGTACTTC. The rearrangement links TRBV10-2 to TRBJ2-7; TRBD1 agrees at 8 bases. Germline CDR1 is WSHSY and CDR2 is SAAADI. V dropped 3 bases and J dropped 1; count of bases not matched to a gene: 2. This CDR3 has 14 amino acids.

The chain is built from TRBV19 and TRBJ2-7; D unclear. The V gene lost 3 bases and the J gene lost 3 bases, with 18 bases spanning the gap. CDR3 length equals 16 residues. Germline CDR1 and CDR2: LNHDA and SQIVND (reference sequence). CDR3 DNA: TGTGCCAGTAGTATCCAATCTCTTCTTCCCGTCTACGAGCAGTACTTC. This gives the protein CASSIQSLLPVYEQYF. Full variable domain (missing parts from reference TRBV19 and TRBJ2-7): DGGITQSPKYLFRKEGQNVTLSCEQNLNHDAMYWYRQDPGQGLRLIYYSQIVNDFQKGDIAEGYSVSREKKESFPLTVTSAQKNPTAFYLCASSIQSLLPVYEQYFGPGTRLTVT.